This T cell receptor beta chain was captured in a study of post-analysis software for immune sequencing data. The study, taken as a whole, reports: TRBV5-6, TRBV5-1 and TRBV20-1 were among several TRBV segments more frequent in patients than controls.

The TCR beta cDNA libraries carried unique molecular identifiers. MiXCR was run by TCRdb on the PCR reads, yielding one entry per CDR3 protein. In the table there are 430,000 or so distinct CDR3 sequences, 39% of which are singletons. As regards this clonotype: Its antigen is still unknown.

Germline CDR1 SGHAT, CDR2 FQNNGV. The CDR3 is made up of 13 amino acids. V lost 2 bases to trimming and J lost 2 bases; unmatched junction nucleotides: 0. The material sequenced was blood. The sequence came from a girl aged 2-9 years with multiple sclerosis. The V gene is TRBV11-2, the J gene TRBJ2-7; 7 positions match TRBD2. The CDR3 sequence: CASSLSGAYEQYF. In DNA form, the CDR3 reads TGTGCCAGCAGCTTAAGCGGGGCCTACGAGCAGTACTTC.